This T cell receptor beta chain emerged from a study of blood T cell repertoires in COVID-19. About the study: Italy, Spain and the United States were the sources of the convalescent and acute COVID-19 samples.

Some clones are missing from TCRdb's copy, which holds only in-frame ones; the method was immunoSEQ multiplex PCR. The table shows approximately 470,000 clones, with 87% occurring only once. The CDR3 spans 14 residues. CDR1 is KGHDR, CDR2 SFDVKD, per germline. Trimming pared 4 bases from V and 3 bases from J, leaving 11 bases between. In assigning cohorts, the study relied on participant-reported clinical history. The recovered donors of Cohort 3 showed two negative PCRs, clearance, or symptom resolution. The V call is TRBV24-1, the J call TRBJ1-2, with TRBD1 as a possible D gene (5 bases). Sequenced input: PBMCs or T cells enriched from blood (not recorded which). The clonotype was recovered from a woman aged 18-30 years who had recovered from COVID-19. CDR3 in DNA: TGTGCCACCAGTGACTCGCGGGGGGACTATGGCTACACCTTC. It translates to CATSDSRGDYGYTF.